This T cell receptor beta chain was documented in a study of cytomegalovirus exposure and HLA in healthy donors (dated by TCRdb to about 2017). Concerning the study at large: According to an earlier analysis of 587 of the donors, roughly 180 million T cells yielded 117 million unique TCR beta sequences and more than 250 Gb of sequence data. An early release that covered several hundred HLA-typed donors contained approximately 300 gigabases of sequencing data and tens of millions of unique TCR sequences. Of the roughly 400 genotyped donors, over 80% were placed in the genetic ancestry cluster associated with self-reported Caucasian donors. The study aimed to test whether cataloging public T cell receptors could reveal signatures of past pathogen exposure. The T cell repertoires of 700 or so subjects were profiled by immunosequencing and related to cytomegalovirus serostatus. A separate validation cohort of approximately 120 different subjects was used in addition to the roughly 700-subject first cohort. The study combined high-throughput TCR immunosequencing, statistical association of individual TCRs with disease status, and machine learning to predict cytomegalovirus infection status. In a later analysis, previously published TCR beta repertoires from more than 500 donors were re-analyzed and high-resolution HLA genotyping was added so that TCR occurrence patterns could be studied. The later analysis used no new phenotypic data to find candidate immune exposures, relying instead on TCR beta sequences and their occurrence across donors. To decide whether each TCR beta V gene segment behaved as functional or pseudogenic, an earlier analysis of approximately 620 of the donors relied on high-throughput TCR beta sequencing. Alongside the repertoire data, information on donor age, sex, ethnicity and CMV serostatus was compiled. A later genetic analysis took genome-wide SNP genotypes for 398 of the 666 donors and used that subset as a discovery cohort. Every discovery cohort repertoire had been produced on one sequencing platform. Both class I and class II loci were covered by HLA typing, at four-digit resolution. The number of donors typed differed by locus, with 629-630 for A, B, C, DRB1 and DQB1, around 500 for DQA1, some 570 for DPA1, and approximately 470 for DPB1. Because of strong linkage in the cohort, four to six DR-DQ haplotypes were treated as single units for association and clustering. Across approximately 400 genotyped donors of the cohort, an average of approximately 240,000 unique TCR beta nucleotide sequences per donor were sequenced, and approximately 17% of those sequences were non-productive.

The library was built by means of the immunoSEQ multiplex PCR assay. The multiplex PCR relied on a mix of 60 forward primers for TCR Vbeta segments and 13 reverse primers for TCR Jbeta segments. A multiplex PCR assay on genomic DNA amplified the CDR3 region of rearranged TCR beta genes. The Illumina HiSeq System was used to sequence the amplified TCR beta libraries as 87-base-pair reads. The paper's processing steps were these. Across the 600 to 700 repertoires, a later analysis counted roughly 84 million unique TCR beta chains, around 11 million of which were shared by at least two donors. Raw reads were error-corrected and collapsed into unique sequences by a nearest-neighbor algorithm in which closely related sequences were merged to remove PCR and sequencing errors. CDR3 sequences were aligned to IMGT reference sequences to assign V, D and J gene segments. Each retained sequence needed at least a six-nucleotide match to both a V gene segment and a J gene segment. A rearrangement counted as productive if the CDR3 had no stop codons and remained in frame with V and J, and every other rearrangement counted as non-productive. Following IMGT convention, CDR3 was defined as the stretch from the second conserved V-encoded cysteine up to the conserved J-encoded phenylalanine. In an earlier analysis of approximately 590 of the donors, sequences lacking an unambiguous match to a single V gene segment were excluded. An earlier analysis of several hundred of the donors classified V segments as functional when productive rearrangements were above 56.7% and as segregating when the standard deviation between donors was above 5%. To diagnose cytomegalovirus status from the catalog of TCR beta chain sequences, a statistical classification framework was built. V and J gene assignment, in a later analysis, came from comparing TCR nucleotide sequences with IMGT/GENE-DB human TR gene sequences. The TCRdist pipeline was used in a later analysis to assign CDR3 sequences and most-parsimonious VDJ recombination scenarios. In a later analysis, each TCR beta chain was defined by its CDR3 amino acid sequence together with its V-gene family, and reads lacking a unique V-gene family were excluded. To address suspected cross-contamination and a sequencing artifact, a later analysis removed several hundred highly shared, low-generation-probability nucleotide sequences. For each public chain, a later analysis derived a clonal expansion index from normalized ranks of inferred template counts within each repertoire. In a later analysis, generation probabilities were computed using a VDJ recombination model fitted to out-of-frame rearrangements, and the results were checked against IGoR. A later analysis scored TCR-TCR, TCR-HLA and TCR-CMV co-occurrence with hypergeometric tests, applying a repertoire-size bias correction to TCR pairs. False discovery rates were estimated in a later analysis by permuting HLA or CMV assignments 20 times. A later analysis grouped co-occurring TCRs with DBSCAN, adding TCRdist sequence similarity when clustering within HLA-allele-positive subsets. Repertoires with fewer than 30,000 or more than 120,000 public chains were left out of co-occurrence clustering, as were a few repertoires with anomalous nucleotide sharing. What TCRdb holds here is the immuneACCESS table cut down to in-frame rearrangements. Part of the clones is not present; checked against another copy, under half of the missing clones reflect an unresolved V gene, and the others are unexplained. V, J and clone size reflect that table, while D and trimming were determined from the DNA. The sample contains roughly 120,000 clones, around 70% of them found a single time. The ten biggest clones cover about 1.6% of the sample.

The cohort was made up of 500 to 800 healthy bone marrow donors. At the time of sampling, all cohort members were nominally healthy, though unrecorded immune exposures were likely present. The donor was CMV seropositive and belonged to the group of 250 to 350 seropositive cohort members. A peripheral blood sample was provided by each donor, and peripheral blood mononuclear cells were used for TCR beta sequencing. Genomic DNA extraction from the blood cell samples was performed with the Qiagen DNeasy Blood Extraction Kit. Overall results and qualifications from the work: The classifier was reported to diagnose cytomegalovirus status with high specificity and sensitivity in both the original and validation cohorts. An earlier analysis of approximately 600 of the donors showed that most TCR beta V segments appeared in productive rearrangements either about 87% or about 30% of the time, which broadly matched IMGT annotations. V-gene and J-gene trimming of TCR beta chains was associated with a missense DCLRE1C variant in a later genetic analysis, and the association was replicated in an independent cohort. In a later genetic analysis, fewer N-insertions in productive TCRs were reported among donors in an Asian-associated ancestry cluster than the roughly 670-donor mean. According to a later analysis, parvovirus B19, influenza, CMV and Epstein-Barr virus appeared linked to several top co-occurrence clusters. The sequencing pipeline was judged likely to have produced a cluster of highly shared sequence variants as a technical artifact. Some IMGT-functional V segments, including TRBV6-2 and TRBV6-3, could not be told apart with the 87-base-pair reads, so those segments were excluded. In vitro tests confirmed that a few of the cytomegalovirus-associated TCR beta chains recognize cytomegalovirus antigens. A further reported finding was that TCR beta sequences accurately predicted the HLA-A and HLA-B alleles for most subjects in the first cohort. In the study, approximately 160 TCR beta chains were listed as associated with cytomegalovirus. Sequencing depth was assumed to be roughly uniform across donors in the presence/absence analyses, though that assumption may not hold. In a later analysis, HLA-associated TCR beta chains showed more clonal expansion and lower generation probabilities than non-associated chains that were equally common. In a later analysis, about 16,000 TCR beta sequences were associated with specific HLA alleles at a false discovery rate of 0.05. The only immune exposure information available for the cohort was CMV serostatus. Correlated functional status among segregating V segments might reflect linkage disequilibrium, but an unknown experimental factor could not be ruled out. While some public TCRs were present in many individuals, most TCR sequences turned up only very rarely across donors. Only TCR beta chains were sequenced in this cohort, and the absence of alpha or paired-chain data limited detectable features. Because counts were too low, approximately 15 rarely observed V segments, including chromosome 9 orphons, were excluded from the earlier analysis of 587 of the donors. The authors suggested that the approach could potentially be extended to other disease states and immunological phenotypes. Because some donors lacked HLA typing at each locus, the association tests relied only on the typed subset. Strong co-occurrence of HLA alleles, especially DR and DQ, made assigning TCR associations to individual alleles difficult. In a later analysis, most CMV-associated TCR beta chains were found to appear HLA-restricted, with HLA associations seemingly driven largely by CMV exposure. In a later analysis, TCR association rates were found to vary across HLA loci, with the most associated TCRs seen for DRB1 alleles and the fewest for HLA-C alleles.

In the case of this clone: Its antigen target is currently unknown. No much larger clone is present one base from it, and per-base qualities are unavailable.

For CDR1 and CDR2, the germline V gene lists MDHEN and SYDVKM. The CDR3 measures 14 amino acids from cysteine to phenylalanine. Only the CDR3 DNA stays, 42 bases, in frame from base 1. V was cut back by 5 bases and J by 2 bases, leaving a gap of 12 bases between them. The sample comprised PBMCs. Recombination linked TRBV28 to TRBJ1-2; the D gene is possibly TRBD1, with 5 bases matching. The receptor was isolated from a man aged 25-40 years in good health and CMV-seropositive. The CDR3 here reads CASSVNQGNYGYTF. The nucleotides are TGTGCCAGCAGTGTCAACCAGGGCAACTATGGCTACACCTTC.